This entry concerns a single TCR beta chain. This specimen belongs to a study of blood T cell repertoires in COVID-19. Participants were aged about 18 to 95 years, lived in 25 or so US areas, and enrolled virtually. Cohort 3 donors were reported recovered after two negative PCRs, clearance, or symptom resolution. The CDR3 totals 13 residues. Germline CDR1 reads KGHSH; CDR2 reads LQKENI. With 6 bases removed from V and 2 bases from J, the gap between germline ends came to 8 bases. Study processing details: Amplification of reference gene primers was used by the study to estimate nucleated cell counts. Data came from immunoSEQ multiplex PCR; TCRdb stores just in-frame clones and leaves some out. V, J and clone size were drawn from that table, and D and trimming were deduced from the DNA. The profile shows roughly 330,000 clones, around nine tenths of them singletons.

Material for sequencing was PBMCs or T cells enriched from blood (not recorded which). This chain connects TRBV18 to TRBJ1-5; unclear D gene. The receptor comes from a man aged 25 to 40 who had recovered from COVID-19. The CDR3 is CASSESRNQPQHF. The CDR3 region has the DNA TGTGCCAGCTCCGAGTCGCGCAATCAGCCCCAGCATTTT.